The 31 T cell receptor beta chains listed next were all sequenced from one sample in a study of T-cell reconstitution after alpha-beta-depleted transplantation in children. Unique molecular identifiers were used to barcode this TCRbeta library. TCRdb processed the PCR reads anew with MiXCR; each CDR3 protein has one entry. The sample comprises about 830,000 distinct CDR3 sequences, approximately 15% of which are singletons, and around 4.5% rests with the top ten. Material: PBMCs, mostly from graft donor cells, obtained 360 days after TCRalphabeta/CD19-depleted stem cell transplant. These receptor sequences come from a male patient between 5 and 17 years old who had a stem cell transplant for acute lymphoblastic leukemia, so the T cells may come from the graft donor.

The CDR3: CASTELAGGTYEQYF. CDR3 DNA: TGCGCCAGCACCGAATTAGCGGGAGGAACCTACGAGCAGTACTTC. This chain links TRBV5-1 with TRBJ2-7, with TRBD2 identical over 10 bases. Germline V gene lookup returns CDR1 SGHRS and CDR2 YFSETQ. J gave up 2 bases and V 6 bases, and 8 bases lay outside the gene matches. The CDR3 runs 15 residues.

This clonotype came up many times. This chain joins TRBV29-1 and TRBJ2-2; D gene uncertain. Trimming removed 4 bases at V and 6 bases at J, with 9 bases between. There are 12 residues in the CDR3. Germline V gives CDR1 SQVTM, CDR2 ANQGSEA. The CDR3 region is CSVVAGSGELFF. The CDR3 DNA is TGCAGCGTTGTAGCAGGATCCGGGGAGCTGTTTTTT.

In this sample, this clonotype turned up a few times. The V and J genes are TRBV20-1 and TRBJ2-1; perhaps TRBD2 as D (5 bases). The CDR3 is 15 residues long. V dropped 0 bases and J dropped 0 bases, with 9 bases sitting between them. CDR1 DFQATT and CDR2 SNEGSKA come from the germline V gene (reference sequence). DNA of the CDR3: TGCAGTGCTAGAGATCCTGGAGGCTCCTACAATGAGCAGTTCTTC. This sequence encodes CSARDPGGSYNEQFF.

This clonotype appeared a few times. The chain combines TRBV6-2 or TRBV6-3 with TRBJ1-5; no definite D call. CDR3 length equals 14 residues. The germline CDR1 and CDR2 sequences are MNHEY and SVGEGT. Deletions cut 7 bases from V and 0 bases from J, with 10 bases between. The CDR3 here is CASISRYSNQPQHF. The DNA for the CDR3 is TGTGCCAGCATTTCGAGGTATAGCAATCAGCCCCAGCATTTT.

This clonotype was recorded a few times. This rearrangement joins TRBV27 to TRBJ1-1; TRBD1 aligns across 7 bases. This CDR3 is 15 amino acids long. Per the germline V gene, CDR1 is MNHEY and CDR2 is SMNVEV (reference sequence). After removal of 4 bases from V and 1 base from J, the junction contained 6 bases not matched to a gene. The CDR3 DNA follows: TGTGCCAGCAGTTCGGGACAGCGGCCGAACACTGAAGCTTTCTTT. It yields the protein CASSSGQRPNTEAFF.

This clonotype has a handful of counts. J is TRBJ2-7 and V is TRBV20-1; D ambiguous. CDR3 size: 13 residues. V was shortened by 0 bases and J by 0 bases, with 6 bases between the two germline ends. Germline V gene data show CDR1 as DFQATT and CDR2 as SNEGSKA (reference sequence). CDR3 sequence: CSARDPNSYEQYF. The CDR3 DNA follows: TGCAGTGCTAGAGATCCTAACTCCTACGAGCAGTACTTC.

A few counts support this clonotype. This chain links TRBV21-1 with TRBJ2-1; the table assigns TRBD2, which was not confirmed against the DNA. TRBV21-1 is flagged as a pseudogene. The CDR3 contains 18 residues. The CDR3 here is CASSKWGGYGVFNNEQFF. DNA of the CDR3: TGTGCCAGCAGCAAATGGGGAGGATACGGGGTATTCAACAATGAGCAGTTCTTC.

The V call is TRBV7-6, the J call TRBJ2-5; no firm D call. The CDR3 contains 13 residues. Germline values: CDR1 SGHVS, CDR2 FNYEAQ. The V and J ends lost 1 base and 5 bases respectively, with 8 bases between them. CDR3 DNA sequence: TGTGCCAGCAGCTTAGACAGCTATGAGACCCAGTACTTC. Its protein is CASSLDSYETQYF.

In this sample, this clonotype turned up a few times. The junction and the germline gene differ at one end; a read error may be behind it. The genes are TRBV29-1 and TRBJ2-1, with D maybe TRBD1 (7 bases). Germline V gene sequence: CDR1 SQVTM, CDR2 ANQGSEA. The CDR3 runs 18 residues. CDR3 loop: CSDETGDLAGKQRNEQFF. DNA for the CDR3: TGCAGCGATGAAACAGGGGACCTGGCGGGAAAACAACGCAATGAGCAGTTCTTC.

Notes on this clonotype: Its ends do not fully match the called genes, so a read error is possible. The chain combines TRBV27 with TRBJ2-7; TRBD2 matches at 7 bases. CDR1 MNHEY and CDR2 SMNVEV come from the germline V gene (reference sequence). The CDR3 loop spans 15 amino acids. In nucleotides, the CDR3 is TGTGCCAGCAGTCCCCCCAGCGGGACCCTGTACGAGCTGTACTTC. The encoded protein is CASSPPSGTLYELYF.

This clonotype showed up just a few times. V is TRBV6-1 and J is TRBJ1-6; 7 positions match TRBD1. This CDR3 region has 16 residues. Unmatched junction bases numbered 15, after V lost 7 bases and J lost 9 bases. Germline V CDR1 and CDR2: MNHNS, SASEGT. The CDR3 DNA reads as TGTGCCAGCATGCTATATTGGGACAGTCCGAGTTCACCCCTCCACTTT. Translated, it gives CASMLYWDSPSSPLHF.

This clonotype was seen a few times. The CDR3 DNA is TGCAGCGTTGGTGCAGTCGGGGAGCTGTTTTTT. Protein product: CSVGAVGELFF. The chain is built from TRBV29-1 and TRBJ2-2; D gene uncertain. V lost 4 bases and J lost 7, with 7 bases in between. There are 11 residues in the CDR3. Germline assignment: CDR1 SQVTM and CDR2 ANQGSEA.

A few counts support this clonotype. The V gene is TRBV20-1, the J gene TRBJ2-7; 9 positions agree with TRBD2. CDR3 size: 15 residues. V shed 2 bases, J shed 3 bases, and the junction held 8 bases outside the gene matches. From germline, CDR1 is DFQATT and CDR2 SNEGSKA (reference sequence). The CDR3, as DNA: TGCAGTGCTAGACATCCTAGCGGGGACCACTACGAGCAGTACTTC. Translating it yields CSARHPSGDHYEQYF.

V usage is TRBV4-1 and J usage is TRBJ2-5; D remains unclear. CDR1 is MGHRA, CDR2 YSYEKL, per germline. There are 13 residues in the CDR3. V lost 2 bases and J lost 5, with 9 bases in between. CDR3 sequence reads: CASSQRRFETQYF. The CDR3 DNA reads TGCGCCAGCAGCCAAAGACGATTCGAGACCCAGTACTTC.

The V gene is TRBV19, the J gene TRBJ2-7; the D gene is possibly TRBD2 (6 bases). The germline V and J ends were trimmed by 3 bases and 6 bases, with 6 bases remaining between them. Germline values: CDR1 LNHDA, CDR2 SQIVND (reference sequence). The CDR3 has 11 residues. The CDR3 DNA follows: TGTGCCAGTAGTATTAGCGGCGAGCAGTACTTC. Its protein is CASSISGEQYF.

This clonotype was observed many times. CDR3 protein: CASSWRVATSATDTQYF. The CDR3 bases are TGCGCCAGCAGCTGGAGGGTGGCGACTAGCGCCACAGATACGCAGTATTTT. This chain joins TRBV5-1 and TRBJ2-3; 8 bases fit TRBD2. The CDR3 length is 17 residues. With 3 bases clipped from V and 2 bases from J, the junction kept 11 bases outside the gene matches. Germline V CDR1 and CDR2: SGHRS, YFSETQ.

This clonotype was picked up many times. The rearrangement joins TRBV7-2 to TRBJ2-7, with 8 bases matching TRBD1. The CDR3 spans 15 residues. The ends lost 5 bases at V and 1 base at J; junction bases unmatched: 7. CDR1 is SGHTA and CDR2 is FQGNSA in the germline V gene. The CDR3 loop reads CASSLRTGWSYEQYF. The CDR3 DNA reads as TGTGCCAGCAGCCTGCGGACAGGGTGGTCCTACGAGCAGTACTTC.

This clonotype was seen many times. The CDR3 nucleotides read TGTGCCAGCAGCCACGGGACTAGCGGCTACGAGCAGTACTTC. It translates to CASSHGTSGYEQYF. J is TRBJ2-7 and V is TRBV7-6, with 11 positions matching TRBD2. The germline V gene has CDR1 SGHVS and CDR2 FNYEAQ. CDR3 length equals 14 residues. V dropped 5 bases and J dropped 3; count of bases not matched to a gene: 3.

V is TRBV12-3 or TRBV12-4 and J is TRBJ2-3, with D perhaps being TRBD1 or TRBD2 (5 bases each). Trimming stripped 2 bases from V and 2 bases from J, with 8 bases between. This CDR3 comprises 14 residues. CDR3: CASSLFGTTDTQYF. CDR3 nucleotides: TGTGCCAGCAGTTTATTTGGGACCACAGATACGCAGTATTTT.

This clonotype has more than one count but fewer than ten. The chain links TRBV7-3 to TRBJ1-1; weak D call: TRBD1 (5 bases). CDR3 length: 15 residues. Trimming removed 0 bases at V and 0 bases at J, with 8 bases between. Germline V gene lookup returns CDR1 SGHTA and CDR2 FQGTGA. CDR3 sequence reads: CASSLTGGLNTEAFF. The CDR3 bases are TGTGCCAGCAGCTTAACTGGGGGTTTGAACACTGAAGCTTTCTTT.

The gene calls are TRBV27 and TRBJ2-7, with 14 bases that match TRBD2. Germline-derived CDR1 and CDR2 are MNHEY and SMNVEV (reference sequence). V trimming: 3 bases; J trimming: 5 bases; junction bases outside the gene matches: 6. This CDR3 region has 16 residues. CDR3 in amino acids: CASSFSPGLAGDEQYF. CDR3 bases: TGTGCCAGCAGTTTTTCCCCGGGACTAGCGGGAGACGAGCAGTACTTC.

This clonotype showed up just a few times. The chain recombines TRBV4-2 with TRBJ2-5; D remains unclear. This CDR3 region has 14 residues. CDR1 is LGHNA, CDR2 YNFKEQ, per germline. V lost 0 bases to trimming and J lost 5 bases, with 10 bases between them. The CDR3 here is CASSQDPTMETQYF. Here the CDR3 DNA reads TGTGCCAGCAGCCAAGATCCCACGATGGAGACCCAGTACTTC.

This clonotype has only a few counts. The chain couples TRBV7-9 to TRBJ2-5; 11 bases fit TRBD1. Germline V CDR1 and CDR2: SEHNR, FQNEAQ (reference sequence). The ends lost 2 bases at V and 5 bases at J; junction bases unmatched: 10. The CDR3 extends over 17 amino acids. The CDR3 DNA reads TGTGCCAGCAGCTTAACTACCGGACAGGGGGCTGGGGAGACCCAGTACTTC. Its protein product is CASSLTTGQGAGETQYF.

This clonotype has just a few counts. This sequence joins TRBV2 and TRBJ1-1; 7 nucleotides align to TRBD1. The trim removed 7 bases at V and 0 bases at J, leaving 8 bases unmatched. Germline CDR1 and CDR2: SNHLY and FYNNEI. The CDR3 is made up of 15 amino acids. CDR3 protein: CASNGGTALNTEAFF. The CDR3, as DNA: TGTGCCAGCAACGGGGGGACAGCCCTGAACACTGAAGCTTTCTTT.

This clonotype was picked up many times. The gene calls are TRBV3-1 and TRBJ2-1; 14 bases fit TRBD2. With 4 bases clipped from V and 9 bases from J, the junction kept 5 bases outside the gene matches. The CDR3 extends over 15 amino acids. Germline CDR1 is LGHDT and CDR2 is YNNKEL (reference sequence). The CDR3 DNA reads TGTGCCAGCAGCCGGAGACTAGCGGGAGGGGGTGAGCAGTTCTTC. It yields the protein CASSRRLAGGGEQFF.

This clonotype was seen just once. V usage is TRBV7-9 and J usage is TRBJ2-7; 9 nucleotides line up with TRBD1. CDR1 and CDR2 (germline): SEHNR, FQNEAQ (reference sequence). Trimming removed 7 bases from V and 9 bases from J; junction bases left unmatched: 22. This CDR3 contains 17 residues. CDR3 sequence reads: CASNPFSLRDRVDGQYF. In nucleotides, the CDR3 is TGTGCCAGCAACCCTTTTTCCCTCCGGGACAGGGTTGACGGGCAGTACTTC.

Details on this clonotype: This may arise from a read error, as a much more abundant clone is one base away. The chain joins TRBV7-9 to TRBJ2-7; perhaps TRBD1 as D (5 bases). Germline V gives CDR1 SEHNR, CDR2 FQNEAQ (reference sequence). Trimming removed 3 bases at V and 1 base at J, with 10 bases between. CDR3 length equals 14 residues. Here the CDR3 reads CASSLNQGSYEQYF. In DNA, the CDR3 is TGTGCCAGCAGCTTGAACCAGGGTTCCTACGAGCAGTACTTC.

The gene calls are TRBV9 and TRBJ1-1, with D possibly being TRBD1 (6 bases). The CDR3 is 14 amino acids. Germline V CDR1 and CDR2: SGDLS, YYNGEE. Trimming took 2 bases from V and 0 from J, leaving 8 bases between them. The chain's CDR3 is CASSVGQLNTEAFF. CDR3 sequence (DNA): TGTGCCAGCAGCGTTGGACAGTTGAACACTGAAGCTTTCTTT. Full variable domain (outside the CDR3, taken from reference TRBV9 and TRBJ1-1): DSGVTQTPKHLITATGQRVTLRCSPRSGDLSVYWYQQSLDQGLQFLIQYYNGEERAKGNILERFSAQQFPDLHSELNLSSLELGDSALYFCASSVGQLNTEAFFGQGTRLTVV.

This clonotype was seen a few times. V usage is TRBV4-2 and J usage is TRBJ2-7, with 12 nucleotides matching TRBD2. V shed 0 bases and J 3 bases; nucleotides not matched to a gene: 6. CDR3 length equals 17 residues. Germline CDR1 reads LGHNA; CDR2 reads YNFKEQ. The DNA of the CDR3 is TGTGCCAGCAGCCAAGATTCACTAGCGGGAGGTGTCTACGAGCAGTACTTC. Its protein is CASSQDSLAGGVYEQYF.

In its sample, this clonotype was seen many times. The chain has TRBV10-2 and TRBJ2-7, with TRBD2 matching 7 bases. The CDR3 has 14 residues. V lost 4 bases and J lost 7; bases outside the gene matches: 10. Germline assignment: CDR1 WSHSY and CDR2 SAAADI. In nucleotides, the CDR3 is TGCGCCAGCAGTGTTGCTAGCGGCTTTTGGGAGCAGTACTTC. This codes for CASSVASGFWEQYF.

The V call is TRBV20-1, the J call TRBJ2-1; 7 bases are shared with TRBD2. With 2 bases clipped from V and 4 bases from J, the junction kept 17 bases outside the gene matches. The germline CDR1 and CDR2 sequences are DFQATT and SNEGSKA (reference sequence). The CDR3 consists of 18 residues. This CDR3 is CSARFLSAGGSGYNEQFF. CDR3 in DNA: TGCAGTGCTAGATTTTTGTCGGCGGGCGGGAGTGGGTACAATGAGCAGTTCTTC.